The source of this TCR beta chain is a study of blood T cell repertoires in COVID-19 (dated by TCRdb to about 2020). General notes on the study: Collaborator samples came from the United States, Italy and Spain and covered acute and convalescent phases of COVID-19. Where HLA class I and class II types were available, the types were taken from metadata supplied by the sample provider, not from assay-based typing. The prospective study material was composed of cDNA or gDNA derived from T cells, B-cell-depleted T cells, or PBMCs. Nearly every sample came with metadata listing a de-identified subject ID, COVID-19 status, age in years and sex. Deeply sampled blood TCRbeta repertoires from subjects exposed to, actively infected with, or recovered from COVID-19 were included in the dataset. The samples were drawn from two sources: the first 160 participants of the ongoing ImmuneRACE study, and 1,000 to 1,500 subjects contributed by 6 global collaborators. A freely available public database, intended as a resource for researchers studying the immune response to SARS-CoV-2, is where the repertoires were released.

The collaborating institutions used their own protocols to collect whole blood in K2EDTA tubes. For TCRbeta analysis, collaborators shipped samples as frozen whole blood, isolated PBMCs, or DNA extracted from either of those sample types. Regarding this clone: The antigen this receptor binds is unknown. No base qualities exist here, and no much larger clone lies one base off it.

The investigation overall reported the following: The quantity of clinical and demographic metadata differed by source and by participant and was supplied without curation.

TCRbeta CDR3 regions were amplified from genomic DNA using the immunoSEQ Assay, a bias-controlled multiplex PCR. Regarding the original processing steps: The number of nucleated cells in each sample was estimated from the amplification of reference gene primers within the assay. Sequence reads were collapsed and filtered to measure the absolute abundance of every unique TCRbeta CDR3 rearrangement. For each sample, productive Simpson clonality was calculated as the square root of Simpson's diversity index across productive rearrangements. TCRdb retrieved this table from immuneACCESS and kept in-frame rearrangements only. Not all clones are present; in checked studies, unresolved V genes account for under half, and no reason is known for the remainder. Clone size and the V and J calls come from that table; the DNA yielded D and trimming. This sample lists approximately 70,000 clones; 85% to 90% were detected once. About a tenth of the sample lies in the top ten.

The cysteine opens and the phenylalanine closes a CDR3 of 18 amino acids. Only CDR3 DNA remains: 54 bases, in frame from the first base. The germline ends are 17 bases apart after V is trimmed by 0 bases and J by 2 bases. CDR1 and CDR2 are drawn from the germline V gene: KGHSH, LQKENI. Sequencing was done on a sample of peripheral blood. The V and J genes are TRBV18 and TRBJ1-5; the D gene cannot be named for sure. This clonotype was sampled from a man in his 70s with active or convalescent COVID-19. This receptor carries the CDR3 CASSPPAIGGRGNQPQHF. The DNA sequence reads TGTGCCAGCTCACCACCGGCAATTGGAGGAAGAGGCAATCAGCCCCAGCATTTT. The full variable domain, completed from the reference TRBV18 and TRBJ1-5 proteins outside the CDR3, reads NAGVMQNPRHLVRRRGQEARLRCSPMKGHSHVYWYRQLPEEGLKFMVYLQKENIIDESGMPKERFSAEFPKEGPSILRIQQVVRGDSAAYFCASSPPAIGGRGNQPQHFGDGTRLSIL.